Listed below are T cell receptor beta chains from one sample, sequenced in a study of HIV-infected patients and healthy controls. TCRdb passed the 5' RACE reads through MiXCR, listing each CDR3 protein once. Of over 55,000 distinct CDR3 sequences detected, about 17% appear once; the ten largest clones hold 4.5% to 7%. Sequencing used CD4+ T cells from blood. The receptors come from a human donor in good health. Both conserved end residues are part of each CDR3. The D gene is left open where the match is weak. The size entry is marked missing in some rows and otherwise reads once, few, many or a size class.

d_gene,j_gene,abundance,v_gene,CDR3nt,CDR3aa
.,TRBJ1-1,few,TRBV5-1,TGCGCCAGCAGCTTACAGATAGGGACTGAAGCTTTCTTT,CASSLQIGTEAFF
.,TRBJ1-2,.,TRBV4-1,TGCGCCAGCAGCCAAGATTATTCGGGGGTGTACGGACTCTCATATGGCTACACCTTC,CASSQDYSGVYGLSYGYTF
TRBD2,TRBJ2-1,many,TRBV7-3,TGTGCCAGCAGCTTAACGGTCGGCGGGAGGGCCTTTGGTGAGCAGTTCTTC,CASSLTVGGRAFGEQFF
.,TRBJ2-1,.,TRBV12-3/TRBV12-4,TGTGCCAGCAGTTCCGGGGACTTTCTCTGGGAGCAGTTCTTC,CASSSGDFLWEQFF
.,TRBJ1-1,many,TRBV7-9,TGTGCCAGCAGCTTAGGAGGGGACACTGAAGCTTTCTTT,CASSLGGDTEAFF
.,TRBJ1-3,few,TRBV12-3/TRBV12-4,TGTGCCAGCAGACCTCAAGGAAACACCATATATTTT,CASRPQGNTIYF
.,TRBJ2-3,many,TRBV5-5,TGTGCCAGCAGCTTGGAAGACGGGAGAGGTACAGATACGCAGTATTTT,CASSLEDGRGTDTQYF
TRBD2,TRBJ2-1,.,TRBV20-1,TGCAGTGCCTACAGCGGGAGGTCCTTAGTCAATGAGCAGTTCTTC,CSAYSGRSLVNEQFF
.,TRBJ1-5,few,TRBV6-2/TRBV6-3,TGTGCCAGCAGCCCTCGCGGGGCTGGCAATCAGCCCCAGCATTTT,CASSPRGAGNQPQHF
TRBD1,TRBJ2-7,.,TRBV20-1,TGCAGTGCCCAAATGGGACAGGGAACAGAAACACACGAGCAGTACTTC,CSAQMGQGTETHEQYF
TRBD1,TRBJ1-4,.,TRBV29-1,TGCAGCGTCGGCGGGACAGGAGGTGAAAAACTGTTTTTT,CSVGGTGGEKLFF
.,TRBJ1-4,many,TRBV10-3,TGTGCCATCAGTGAGTCGCAGGGGTTTGCTAATGAAAAACTGTTTTTT,CAISESQGFANEKLFF
.,TRBJ1-5,few,TRBV7-2,TGTGCCAGCAGCTACAGCTTTAGCAATCAGCCCCAGCATTTT,CASSYSFSNQPQHF
.,TRBJ2-1,.,TRBV6-5,TGTGCCAGCAGTTACACCGCGGTGGGGGTCAGGTCCTACAATGAGCAGTTCTTC,CASSYTAVGVRSYNEQFF
.,TRBJ2-7,.,TRBV12-3/TRBV12-4,TGTGCCAGCAGTTTAGCGAGACGTACAAGCTTCTACGAGCAGTACTTC,CASSLARRTSFYEQYF
.,TRBJ2-4,few,TRBV20-1,TGCAGTGCTAGTGGGCTAGAGGACAACATTCAGTACTTC,CSASGLEDNIQYF
.,TRBJ2-1,.,TRBV29-1,TGCAGCGTTAAGGGGACACCCTACAATGAGCAGTTCTTC,CSVKGTPYNEQFF
.,TRBJ2-1,many,TRBV7-2,TGTGCCAGCAGCTTAGTGAAGTACAATGAGCAGTTCTTC,CASSLVKYNEQFF
.,TRBJ1-5,many,TRBV30,TGTGCCTGGAGCGCATCCCAAGGACAACCCCAGCATTTT,CAWSASQGQPQHF
TRBD1,TRBJ1-1,many,TRBV13,TGTGCCAGCAGCTATCGACAGGGCCGGAACACTGAAGCTTTCTTT,CASSYRQGRNTEAFF
.,TRBJ2-2,.,TRBV6-2/TRBV6-3,TGTGCCAGCATCCTACACGACATGCTACCCGGGGAGCTGTTTTTT,CASILHDMLPGELFF
.,TRBJ2-7,.,TRBV15,TGTGCCACCAGCAGAGATAAGGGGAGCTCCTACGAGCAGTACTTC,CATSRDKGSSYEQYF
.,TRBJ2-7,.,TRBV6-5,TGTGCCAGCAGTTACGGGAGACACCTTTTTTACGAGCAGTACTTC,CASSYGRHLFYEQYF
TRBD2,TRBJ2-2,.,TRBV14,TGTGCCAGCAGCCAGGATAGCGGGAGATCGAACACCGGGGAGCTGTTTTTT,CASSQDSGRSNTGELFF
.,TRBJ1-2,.,TRBV10-3,TGTGCCATCAGTGGGTCCGTTTTCGACGGCGTCACCTTC,CAISGSVFDGVTF
.,TRBJ2-1,medium-sized,TRBV3-1,TGTGCCAGCAGCCTAAGACAGGCAATGGGCGATGAGCAGTTCTTC,CASSLRQAMGDEQFF